Presented here are 31 T cell receptor beta chains from one specimen sequenced in a study of monozygotic twins with inflammatory bowel disease. After re-calling the 5' RACE reads, TCRdb lists one entry per CDR3 protein, DNA absent. Its clone listing holds approximately 210,000 distinct CDR3 sequences. Sequenced sample: blood. Receptor source: a human donor with ulcerative colitis or Crohn's disease, or a healthy co-twin of an affected twin (not recorded which).

CDR3 loop: CASSLTVGHNTEAFF. The chain couples TRBV7-3 to TRBJ1-1. This CDR3 spans 15 amino acids. CDR1 is SGHTA, CDR2 FQGTGA, per germline.

The chain employs TRBV28 and TRBJ2-4; TCRdb proposes TRBD1, but this gene call is untestable without DNA. The CDR3 is 17 amino acids. CDR1 and CDR2 (germline): MDHEN, SYDVKM. CDR3 residues: CASSWGPSELAKNIQYF.

The chain combines TRBV18 with TRBJ2-7. Germline V lookup: CDR1 KGHSH, CDR2 LQKENI. The CDR3 sequence is 13 residues long. The CDR3 protein is CASSPIRVEEQYF.

The rearrangement joins TRBV5-1 to TRBJ2-4; TCRdb's assignment of TRBD2 cannot be checked, as there is no DNA. This CDR3 is 19 amino acids long. CDR1 is SGHRS and CDR2 is YFSETQ in the germline V gene. The CDR3 loop is CASSPSLAGDSVTKNIQYF.

The chain is built from TRBV10-3 and TRBJ2-4; there is no DNA to check the TCRdb D call of TRBD2. Germline V gene lookup returns CDR1 ENHRY and CDR2 SYGVKD. This CDR3 comprises 15 residues. This chain's CDR3 is CAISALAGVTNIQYF.

The CDR3 sequence is CASSPEVELGGF. The J gene is TRBJ1-1, the V gene TRBV7-9; TCRdb gives TRBD1 as the D gene, but with no DNA this cannot be confirmed. CDR3 length equals 12 residues. Looked up from germline, CDR1 is SEHNR and CDR2 is FQNEAQ (reference sequence). Using reference TRBV7-9 and TRBJ1-1 for the parts outside the CDR3, the full variable domain is DTGVSQNPRHKITKRGQNVTFRCDPISEHNRLYWYRQTLGQGPEFLTYFQNEAQLEKSRLLSDRFSAERPKGSFSTLEIQRTEQGDSAMYLCASSPEVELGGFGQGTRLTVV.

This chain links TRBV27 with TRBJ1-4; TCRdb returns TRBD1, unconfirmable since there is no DNA. This CDR3 region has 13 residues. Germline V lookup: CDR1 MNHEY, CDR2 SMNVEV (reference sequence). Here the CDR3 reads CASAGRRGEKLFF.

CDR3 residues: CASGTGYGNTEAFF. The chain is built from TRBV10-2 and TRBJ1-1; TCRdb's D gene call, TRBD1, goes unchecked for lack of DNA. This CDR3 region has 14 residues. The germline CDR1 and CDR2 sequences are WSHSY and SAAADI.

This chain joins TRBV7-9 and TRBJ1-4. Germline CDR1 and CDR2: SEHNR and FQNEAQ (reference sequence). This CDR3 contains 14 residues. The chain's CDR3 is CASSFQATNEKLFF.

The V call is TRBV25-1, the J call TRBJ1-1; TCRdb lists TRBD1, though no DNA is available to test this call. The CDR3 has 15 residues. Germline V gives CDR1 MGHDK, CDR2 SYGVNS. This CDR3 is CASSSLTGENTEAFF.

The rearrangement uses TRBV6-5 and TRBJ2-1; TCRdb indicates TRBD2, and absent DNA this call remains unverified. CDR1 MNHEY and CDR2 SVGAGI come from the germline V gene. The length of the CDR3 is 16 residues. The CDR3 sequence: CASSYSRSGREGEQFF.

J is TRBJ2-2 and V is TRBV7-9; TCRdb selects TRBD2, and the lack of DNA leaves this call unchecked. Germline assignment: CDR1 SEHNR and CDR2 FQNEAQ (reference sequence). The CDR3 extends over 12 amino acids. The CDR3 is CASSPRDWELFF.

The chain employs TRBV5-5 and TRBJ2-5; the TCRdb call, TRBD1, lacks DNA for checking. CDR1 is SGHKS, CDR2 YYEKEE, per germline (reference sequence). CDR3 size: 16 residues. The CDR3 sequence is CASSLRGSRMEETQYF.

The chain joins TRBV20-1 to TRBJ1-1; there is no DNA to check the TCRdb D call of TRBD1. In germline, CDR1 is DFQATT, CDR2 SNEGSKA (reference sequence). This CDR3 has 12 residues. The CDR3 sequence: CSAREGATEAFF.

The chain employs TRBV4-1 and TRBJ1-5; the TRBD1 assignment by TCRdb is unverifiable without DNA. Germline V lookup: CDR1 MGHRA, CDR2 YSYEKL. This CDR3 has 16 amino acids. The CDR3 reads CASSLTGQTGNQPQHF.

The V and J genes are TRBV11-2 and TRBJ1-3. The CDR3 is 16 amino acids. The germline gives CDR1 SGHAT, CDR2 FQNNGV. CDR3 loop: CASSRNQGLSGNTIYF.

The genes are TRBV15 and TRBJ2-3; lacking DNA, the TRBD1 call made by TCRdb goes unchecked. The CDR3 sequence is 17 residues long. The germline CDR1 and CDR2 sequences are LNHNV and YYDKDF (reference sequence). CDR3 loop: CATSRIPRQEYTDTQYF.

This chain links TRBV5-1 with TRBJ2-1; the TRBD1 assignment by TCRdb is unverifiable without DNA. The CDR3 extends over 16 amino acids. Germline CDR1 is SGHRS and CDR2 is YFSETQ. The CDR3 here is CASSPHHRGLYNEQFF. The full variable domain, rest sourced from reference TRBV5-1 and TRBJ2-1, is KAGVTQTPRYLIKTRGQQVTLSCSPISGHRSVSWYQQTPGQGLQFLFEYFSETQRNKGNFPGRFSGRQFSNSRSEMNVSTLELGDSALYLCASSPHHRGLYNEQFFGPGTRLTVL.

V gene TRBV2 combines with J gene TRBJ2-2; TCRdb indicates TRBD1, and absent DNA this call remains unverified. Germline assignment: CDR1 SNHLY and CDR2 FYNNEI. The CDR3 length is 15 residues. The CDR3 sequence is CASSGAKLGTGELFF.

The chain uses TRBV13 and TRBJ1-6. This CDR3 is built from 15 residues. CDR1 is PRHDT, CDR2 FYEKMQ, per germline (reference sequence). CDR3 in amino acids: CASSPVRSGNSPLHF.

The rearrangement links TRBV24-1 to TRBJ1-5; TCRdb proposes TRBD1, but this gene call is untestable without DNA. Germline V CDR1 and CDR2: KGHDR, SFDVKD. The CDR3 is 14 residues long. The CDR3 loop is CATSPGTWDQPQHF.

V is TRBV7-9 and J is TRBJ2-2. Germline-derived CDR1 and CDR2 are SEHNR and FQNEAQ (reference sequence). CDR3 length: 17 amino acids. The CDR3 here is CASSPPRQATNTGELFF.

The chain has TRBV15 and TRBJ2-5; the TCRdb D gene call, TRBD1, has no DNA to confirm it. The CDR3 spans 13 residues. CDR1 is LNHNV and CDR2 is YYDKDF in the germline V gene (reference sequence). CDR3 residues: CATSRTGRETQYF.

The chain uses TRBV9 and TRBJ1-1; the D gene TCRdb calls, TRBD1, cannot be checked with no DNA. Germline V lookup: CDR1 SGDLS, CDR2 YYNGEE. CDR3 length: 16 amino acids. This CDR3 reads CASSVVGAYERPEAFF.

The chain joins TRBV30 to TRBJ2-3; TCRdb picks TRBD1, but there is no DNA to check that call. Per germline, CDR1 GTSNPN and CDR2 SVGIG (reference sequence). The CDR3 runs to 13 residues. This CDR3 is CAWEGQGTDTQYF.

The gene calls are TRBV20-1 and TRBJ1-3. The CDR3 loop spans 14 amino acids. Germline V CDR1 and CDR2: DFQATT, SNEGSKA (reference sequence). The CDR3 sequence: CSARAGSSGNTIYF.

This sequence joins TRBV18 and TRBJ1-2. The germline gives CDR1 KGHSH, CDR2 LQKENI. The length of the CDR3 is 16 residues. CDR3 protein: CAGSLLPGRRNYGYTF.

The chain is built from TRBV12-3 or TRBV12-4 and TRBJ1-1; without DNA, the TCRdb call of TRBD1 cannot be checked. The CDR3 contains 12 residues. This chain's CDR3 is CASSLDRVQDFF.

The chain has TRBV5-5 and TRBJ2-7; TCRdb proposes TRBD1, but this gene call is untestable without DNA. This CDR3 contains 15 residues. CDR1 is SGHKS, CDR2 YYEKEE, per germline (reference sequence). The CDR3 loop reads CASSLDGQDSYEQYF.

The chain employs TRBV5-4 and TRBJ2-1; as DNA is missing, the TRBD2 call by TCRdb cannot be tested. The CDR3 is 13 amino acids. CDR1 and CDR2 from the germline V gene are SGHNT and YYREEE (reference sequence). CDR3 protein: CASSLGGGGEQFF. The full variable domain, with the rest looked up from reference TRBV5-4 and TRBJ2-1, is ETGVTQSPTHLIKTRGQQVTLRCSSQSGHNTVSWYQQALGQGPQFIFQYYREEENGRGNFPPRFSGLQFPNYSSELNVNALELDDSALYLCASSLGGGGEQFFGPGTRLTVL.

V gene TRBV5-6 combines with J gene TRBJ1-1. CDR3 size: 13 residues. The germline CDR1 and CDR2 sequences are SGHDT and YYEEEE. CDR3 amino acids: CASSLADSMRAFF. Drawing the rest from reference TRBV5-6 and TRBJ1-1, the complete variable domain is DAGVTQSPTHLIKTRGQQVTLRCSPKSGHDTVSWYQQALGQGPQFIFQYYEEEERQRGNFPDRFSGHQFPNYSSELNVNALLLGDSALYLCASSLADSMRAFFGQGTRLTVV.